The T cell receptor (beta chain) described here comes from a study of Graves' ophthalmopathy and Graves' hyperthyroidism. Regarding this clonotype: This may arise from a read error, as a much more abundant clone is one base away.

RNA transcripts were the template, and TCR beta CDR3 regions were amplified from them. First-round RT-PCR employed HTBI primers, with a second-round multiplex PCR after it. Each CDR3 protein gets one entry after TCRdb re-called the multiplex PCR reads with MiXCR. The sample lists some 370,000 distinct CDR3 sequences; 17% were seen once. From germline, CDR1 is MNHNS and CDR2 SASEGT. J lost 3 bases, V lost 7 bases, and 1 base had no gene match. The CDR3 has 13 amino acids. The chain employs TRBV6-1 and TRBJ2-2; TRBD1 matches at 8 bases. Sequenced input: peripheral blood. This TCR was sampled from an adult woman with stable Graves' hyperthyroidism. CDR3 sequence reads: CASNRGDTGELFF. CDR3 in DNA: TGTGCCAGCAACAGGGGGGACACCGGGGAGCTGTTTTTT.